These 30 T cell receptor beta chains were sequenced from one sample in a study of T cells in Graves' hyperthyroidism and ophthalmopathy. There were TCR beta CDR3 regions amplified from RNA transcripts. A set of HTBI primers served as the primers for a first-round RT-PCR of the TCR CDR3. TCRdb re-called the multiplex PCR reads with MiXCR, one entry per CDR3 protein. This sample has roughly 170,000 distinct CDR3 sequences, with about 9.4% found just once. Sequencing was carried out using blood. These receptors all come from a woman under 30 with Graves' hyperthyroidism that later progressed to Graves' ophthalmopathy.

There are many counts of this clonotype. V gene TRBV7-9 combines with J gene TRBJ1-2, with D perhaps TRBD1 (6 bases). The V gene's germline CDR1 is SEHNR and CDR2 FQNEAQ (reference sequence). This CDR3 has 13 residues. V lost 7 bases to trimming and J lost 4 bases, with 13 bases between them. As DNA, the CDR3 is TGTGCCAGCACAACCGGGACACTCTATGGCTACACCTTC. It encodes CASTTGTLYGYTF.

Many counts were recorded for this clonotype. V and J are TRBV24-1 and TRBJ1-2, with 9 bases lining up with TRBD1. The CDR3 runs 15 residues. Looked up from germline, CDR1 is KGHDR and CDR2 is SFDVKD. With 3 bases clipped from V and 4 bases from J, the junction kept 5 bases outside the gene matches. In nucleotides, the CDR3 is TGTGCCACCAGTGATGTGACAGGGGGGAGCTATGGCTACACCTTC. It yields the protein CATSDVTGGSYGYTF.

This sequence joins TRBV6-2 or TRBV6-3 and TRBJ2-1; TRBD2 is a possible D gene (6 bases). Germline assignment: CDR1 MNHEY and CDR2 SVGEGT. V lost 0 bases and J 2 bases, leaving 8 bases between the germline ends. The CDR3 runs 15 residues. CDR3: CASSYSGGAYNEQFF. CDR3 nucleotide sequence: TGTGCCAGCAGTTACTCGGGAGGAGCCTACAATGAGCAGTTCTTC.

This clonotype was seen at least ten times. The chain is built from TRBV11-2 and TRBJ2-7; 8 bases are a match to TRBD1. In germline, CDR1 is SGHAT, CDR2 FQNNGV. The ends lost 5 bases at V and 3 bases at J; junction bases unmatched: 9. This CDR3 has 15 amino acids. The CDR3 protein is CASSNEGQAHYEQYF. Written as DNA, the CDR3 is TGTGCCAGCAGCAACGAGGGACAGGCCCACTACGAGCAGTACTTC.

This clonotype turned up a few times. This chain joins TRBV29-1 and TRBJ1-3; D unclear. Germline assignment: CDR1 SQVTM and CDR2 ANQGSEA. The CDR3 runs 14 residues. V shed 3 bases and J shed 1 base, with 10 bases lying between them. The DNA of the CDR3 is TGCAGCGTTGACGGAAGCGGATCTGGAAACACCATATATTTT. It is translated as CSVDGSGSGNTIYF.

In this sample, this clonotype turned up many times. V and J are TRBV10-2 and TRBJ1-1, with unresolved D. This CDR3 is 15 amino acids long. Per the germline V gene, CDR1 is WSHSY and CDR2 is SAAADI. The germline V and J ends were trimmed by 3 bases and 3 bases, with 14 bases remaining between them. This CDR3 is CASSDRRPWDTEAFF. The CDR3 DNA reads TGCGCCAGCAGTGATCGACGTCCCTGGGACACTGAAGCTTTCTTT.

A few counts support this clonotype. The chain has TRBV5-4 and TRBJ1-4, with 8 positions matching TRBD1. The V gene's germline CDR1 is SGHNT and CDR2 YYREEE (reference sequence). The length of the CDR3 is 15 residues. J was trimmed by 7 bases and V by 0 bases; bases with no gene match: 5. The CDR3 DNA is TGTGCCAGCAGCTTGGCCACAGGGGGGGGTGAAAAACTGTTTTTT. This encodes CASSLATGGGEKLFF.

This clonotype turned up a few times. V usage is TRBV19 and J usage is TRBJ1-2, with 7 bases fitting TRBD1. Germline CDR1 and CDR2: LNHDA and SQIVND (reference sequence). V was pared by 5 bases and J by 9 bases, with 12 bases of the junction left unmatched. The CDR3 totals 14 residues. This chain's CDR3 is CASSPRRQGYRYTF. The CDR3 DNA reads as TGTGCCAGTAGTCCCCGAAGACAGGGTTACCGCTACACCTTC.

This clonotype was detected ten times or more. V gene TRBV7-3 combines with J gene TRBJ2-2, with 7 nucleotides matching TRBD1. This CDR3 is built from 15 residues. Germline CDR1 reads SGHTA; CDR2 reads FQGTGA. The J segment lost 6 bases and the V segment lost 3 bases, leaving 7 bases of the junction unmatched. The CDR3: CASSFTGALSGELFF. CDR3 DNA: TGTGCCAGCAGCTTCACAGGGGCGCTGTCCGGGGAGCTGTTTTTT. Together with reference TRBV7-3 and TRBJ2-2, the CDR3 gives the full variable domain: GAGVSQTPSNKVTEKGKYVELRCDPISGHTALYWYRQSLGQGPEFLIYFQGTGAADDSGLPNDRFFAVRPEGSVSTLKIQRTERGDSAVYLCASSFTGALSGELFFGEGSRLTVL.

This clonotype was counted many times. The V gene is TRBV3-1, the J gene TRBJ2-3; D is unresolved. V was trimmed by 4 bases and J by 6 bases, leaving 14 bases between them. Germline CDR1 is LGHDT and CDR2 is YNNKEL (reference sequence). The CDR3 totals 14 residues. The CDR3 sequence is CASSPTLIGDTQYF. The CDR3 DNA follows: TGTGCCAGCAGCCCAACTCTGATCGGGGATACGCAGTATTTT.

This clonotype was counted many times. V usage is TRBV9 and J usage is TRBJ2-1, with D unresolved. The CDR3 sequence is 12 residues long. Germline loops: CDR1 SGDLS, CDR2 YYNGEE. Trimming stripped 0 bases from V and 8 bases from J, with 6 bases between. The DNA of the CDR3 is TGTGCCAGCAGCGTAGGTTCGCATGAGCAGTTCTTC. Translating gives CASSVGSHEQFF.

At least ten counts were recorded for this clonotype. This chain links TRBV30 with TRBJ2-1; a possible D gene is TRBD2 (5 bases). The V end was cut by 1 base, the J end by 1 base, with 8 bases between. There are 14 residues in the CDR3. Germline V gives CDR1 GTSNPN, CDR2 SVGIG (reference sequence). The chain's CDR3 is CAWSGGISYNEQFF. The CDR3, as DNA: TGTGCCTGGAGTGGAGGGATTTCCTACAATGAGCAGTTCTTC.

This clonotype has just a few counts. This chain links TRBV19 with TRBJ2-5; D possibly uses TRBD1 or TRBD2 (6 bases each). The ends were cut back, 5 bases at V and 2 bases at J, with 12 bases in the middle. The CDR3 has 14 residues. The germline gives CDR1 LNHDA, CDR2 SQIVND (reference sequence). CDR3 protein: CASSPGDIQETQYF. Here the CDR3 DNA reads TGTGCCAGTAGTCCGGGGGACATTCAAGAGACCCAGTACTTC. Combining the CDR3 with reference TRBV19 and TRBJ2-5 gives the whole variable domain DGGITQSPKYLFRKEGQNVTLSCEQNLNHDAMYWYRQDPGQGLRLIYYSQIVNDFQKGDIAEGYSVSREKKESFPLTVTSAQKNPTAFYLCASSPGDIQETQYFGPGTRLLVL.

This clonotype has at least ten counts. J is TRBJ2-1 and V is TRBV3-1; 7 positions agree with TRBD1. The germline gives CDR1 LGHDT, CDR2 YNNKEL (reference sequence). V lost 9 bases, J lost 9 bases, and 5 bases stayed unmatched. The CDR3 is made up of 11 amino acids. The CDR3 reads CARDRSGEQFF. The CDR3 bases are TGTGCCAGGGACAGGTCTGGTGAGCAGTTCTTC.

This clonotype showed up just a few times. The chain recombines TRBV7-8 with TRBJ2-5; D unclear. The V end was cut by 5 bases, the J end by 0 bases, with 10 bases between. Germline V CDR1 and CDR2: SGHVS, FQNEAQ. The CDR3 is 14 residues long. The CDR3 loop is CASSRRPNQETQYF. CDR3 nucleotides: TGTGCCAGCAGCCGAAGACCGAACCAAGAGACCCAGTACTTC.

The table lists this clonotype with many counts. The V and J genes are TRBV30 and TRBJ1-5; D is possibly TRBD1 (6 bases). Germline V gene data show CDR1 as GTSNPN and CDR2 as SVGIG (reference sequence). Deletions cut 1 base from V and 7 bases from J, with 11 bases between. The CDR3 totals 13 residues. The CDR3 spells CAWSARGGQPQHF. The CDR3 coding sequence is TGTGCCTGGAGTGCCAGGGGAGGCCAGCCCCAGCATTTT.

This clonotype was observed at least ten times. This chain joins TRBV5-1 and TRBJ2-1; weak D call: TRBD2 (5 bases). Trimming left V 3 bases short and J 8 bases short, with 18 bases between. Germline V gives CDR1 SGHRS, CDR2 YFSETQ. The CDR3 totals 15 residues. Here the CDR3 DNA reads TGCGCCAGCAGCTCTAGCCCCTCCGAAGCAGATGAGCAGTTCTTC. Residues: CASSSSPSEADEQFF. Filled out from reference TRBV5-1 and TRBJ2-1, the complete variable domain reads KAGVTQTPRYLIKTRGQQVTLSCSPISGHRSVSWYQQTPGQGLQFLFEYFSETQRNKGNFPGRFSGRQFSNSRSEMNVSTLELGDSALYLCASSSSPSEADEQFFGPGTRLTVL.

Of note for this clonotype: This may stem from a read error, because a much larger clone lies one nucleotide away. The V call is TRBV3-1, the J call TRBJ2-7; D is possibly TRBD2 (5 bases). Germline V gene sequence: CDR1 LGHDT, CDR2 YNNKEL (reference sequence). V was cut by 3 bases and J by 2 bases, with 17 bases left in between. The CDR3 runs to 16 residues. The CDR3 nucleotides read TGTGCCAGCAGCCAGGCCATAGTGGGAGCGGCCTACGAGCAGTACTTC. It specifies CASSQAIVGAAYEQYF.

This clonotype was detected ten times or more. This chain links TRBV2 with TRBJ1-2; unclear D gene. Germline V gives CDR1 SNHLY, CDR2 FYNNEI. Trimming pared 4 bases from V and 2 bases from J, leaving 11 bases between. The CDR3 consists of 14 residues. CDR3: CASSVLAGNYGYTF. DNA for the CDR3: TGTGCCAGCAGTGTGTTGGCGGGGAACTATGGCTACACCTTC.

The chain uses TRBV4-1 and TRBJ2-7, with TRBD1 matching 8 bases. Per germline, CDR1 MGHRA and CDR2 YSYEKL. V gave up 4 bases and J gave up 4 bases; unmatched junction bases: 6. CDR3 size: 14 residues. CDR3 in DNA: TGCGCCAGCAGCCCGCAGGGGGCTAAGTACGAGCAGTACTTC. Protein product: CASSPQGAKYEQYF.

At least ten counts were recorded for this clonotype. The rearrangement joins TRBV20-1 to TRBJ1-4; no clear D gene. V dropped 1 base and J dropped 2 bases, with 5 bases sitting between them. This CDR3 has 13 residues. Germline loops: CDR1 DFQATT, CDR2 SNEGSKA (reference sequence). The CDR3 coding sequence is TGCAGTGCTAGAGGGGGTACTAATGAAAAACTGTTTTTT. Translating gives CSARGGTNEKLFF.

For this clonotype: A clone one base away is much larger, so this may be a read error. The chain is built from TRBV3-1 and TRBJ1-6; D remains unclear. The V gene's germline CDR1 is LGHDT and CDR2 YNNKEL (reference sequence). The CDR3 is 14 residues long. Trimming took 4 bases from V and 4 from J, leaving 8 bases between them. The CDR3 loop is CASSRQEYNSPLHF. In nucleotides, the CDR3 is TGTGCCAGCAGCCGGCAGGAGTATAATTCACCCCTCCACTTT.

This clonotype turned up a few times. CDR3 bases: TGCGCCAGCAGCTTGGAGCATGCCCCCGCCTACGAGCAGTACTTC. Protein sequence: CASSLEHAPAYEQYF. The chain uses TRBV5-1 and TRBJ2-7, with D uncertain. The CDR3 has 15 amino acids. Per germline, CDR1 SGHRS and CDR2 YFSETQ. With 0 bases removed from V and 2 bases from J, the gap between germline ends came to 12 bases.

This clonotype was seen many times. V and J are TRBV28 and TRBJ1-6, with D perhaps TRBD1 (6 bases). The CDR3 has 14 residues. Looked up from germline, CDR1 is MDHEN and CDR2 is SYDVKM. V gave up 6 bases and J gave up 4 bases, with 10 bases separating them. The CDR3 loop reads CASSLQGYNSPLHF. CDR3 DNA sequence: TGTGCCAGCAGCTTGCAGGGGTATAATTCACCCCTCCACTTT.

This clonotype was counted ten times or more. This rearrangement joins TRBV11-2 to TRBJ1-1; D uncertain. V shed 0 bases and J shed 8 bases, with 10 bases lying between them. This CDR3 spans 13 amino acids. From germline, CDR1 is SGHAT and CDR2 FQNNGV. The CDR3 is CASSLDLGVEAFF. In DNA, the CDR3 is TGTGCCAGCAGCTTAGATCTCGGGGTAGAAGCTTTCTTT.

This clonotype has a count of ten or more. The chain has TRBV11-1 and TRBJ1-4; D gene uncertain. Germline loops: CDR1 SGHAT, CDR2 FQDESV (reference sequence). V lost 4 bases, J lost 7 bases, and 10 bases lay in between. The CDR3 is 13 amino acids. As DNA, the CDR3 is TGTGCCAGCAGCTCACCGGGCGGTGAAAAACTGTTTTTT. It codes for CASSSPGGEKLFF.

This clonotype was recorded many times. The rearrangement links TRBV20-1 to TRBJ2-3; D is unresolved. The CDR3 has 12 residues. Germline lookup yields CDR1 DFQATT and CDR2 SNEGSKA (reference sequence). V lost 4 bases to trimming and J lost 0 bases, with 5 bases between them. CDR3 coding DNA: TGCAGTGCTAAGCCAAGCACAGATACGCAGTATTTT. Translated, it gives CSAKPSTDTQYF.

The table lists this clonotype with many counts. The CDR3 DNA sequence: TGTGCCAGCTCTCCCTCCGGGATCCCGGGGGACGAGCAGTACTTC. Translated: CASSPSGIPGDEQYF. The J gene is TRBJ2-7, the V gene TRBV18; possible D gene TRBD2, 6 bases. There are 15 residues in the CDR3. Germline V gene sequence: CDR1 KGHSH, CDR2 LQKENI. V was cut by 6 bases and J by 5 bases, with 20 bases left in between.

This clonotype has more than one count but fewer than ten. The chain couples TRBV6-1 to TRBJ2-7; 8 positions match TRBD2. V lost 5 bases, J lost 2 bases, and 5 bases stayed unmatched. The germline V gene encodes CDR1 MNHNS and CDR2 SASEGT. The CDR3 covers 14 residues. CDR3 sequence (DNA): TGTGCCAGCAGTTTGGGACTAGACGCCTACGAGCAGTACTTC. This sequence encodes CASSLGLDAYEQYF.

This rearrangement joins TRBV4-2 to TRBJ1-3; D remains unclear. The V and J ends lost 0 bases and 12 bases respectively, with 12 bases between them. Germline loops: CDR1 LGHNA, CDR2 YNFKEQ. The CDR3 covers 13 residues. The CDR3 is CASSQEGSRDIYF. The CDR3 DNA reads TGTGCCAGCAGCCAAGAAGGAAGCCGGGACATATATTTT.